Each of the 7 T cell receptor beta chains below was sequenced from the same sample in a study of beta chain features in type 1 diabetes. All of the isolated RNA was reverse transcribed, so expressed TCRB transcripts were sequenced. Some clones are missing from TCRdb's copy, which holds only in-frame ones; the method was immunoSEQ multiplex PCR. Among about 150,000 clones listed, 11% were seen once. The specimen sequenced was central memory CD4+ T cells from blood. These receptors all come from a man younger than 35 in good health.

This clone was observed a handful of times. The chain combines TRBV5-4 with TRBJ1-1, with TRBD1 as a possible D gene (5 bases). This CDR3 contains 12 residues. CDR1 is SGHNT, CDR2 YYREEE, per germline (reference sequence). Trimming took off 7 bases at V and 3 bases at J, with 10 bases between the two ends. The chain's CDR3 is CASSGVDTEAFF. CDR3 nucleotides: TGTGCCAGCTCGGGGGTTGACACTGAAGCTTTCTTT. The full variable domain, with the rest looked up from reference TRBV5-4 and TRBJ1-1, is ETGVTQSPTHLIKTRGQQVTLRCSSQSGHNTVSWYQQALGQGPQFIFQYYREEENGRGNFPPRFSGLQFPNYSSELNVNALELDDSALYLCASSGVDTEAFFGQGTRLTVV.

The chain recombines TRBV9 with TRBJ2-3, with a weak D call TRBD1 (6 bases). The V gene's germline CDR1 is SGDLS and CDR2 YYNGEE. There are 15 residues in the CDR3. The V and J ends lost 0 bases and 1 base respectively, with 9 bases between them. The CDR3 region has the DNA TGTGCCAGCAGCGTAGTAAGGACAGGCACAGATACGCAGTATTTT. It codes for CASSVVRTGTDTQYF.

This clone was counted only a few times. This chain links TRBV19 with TRBJ1-5, with 7 bases that match TRBD1. The V and J ends lost 5 bases and 3 bases, in that order; junction bases with no gene match: 4. CDR1 is LNHDA, CDR2 SQIVND, per germline (reference sequence). The CDR3 is 14 residues long. CDR3 in amino acids: CASSPTGDNQPQHF. CDR3 nucleotides: TGTGCCAGTAGTCCCACAGGGGACAATCAGCCCCAGCATTTT.

The gene calls are TRBV4-1 and TRBJ2-5; D ambiguous. Germline assignment: CDR1 MGHRA and CDR2 YSYEKL. This CDR3 has 16 amino acids. Trimming cost V 1 base and J 2 bases, with 14 bases left between them. The CDR3 protein is CASSQGAFSLQETQYF. CDR3 in DNA: TGCGCCAGCAGCCAAGGGGCTTTCTCCCTGCAAGAGACCCAGTACTTC.

This clone was picked up a small number of times. The CDR3 sequence: CSPADRTGAPRAKNIQYF. In nucleotides, the CDR3 is TGCAGCCCGGCGGATAGGACAGGGGCCCCTCGAGCCAAAAACATTCAGTACTTC. J is TRBJ2-4 and V is TRBV29-1, with 9 positions matching TRBD1. Germline-derived CDR1 and CDR2 are SQVTM and ANQGSEA. The trim removed 8 bases at V and 0 bases at J, leaving 17 bases unmatched. The CDR3 runs to 18 residues.

V gene TRBV30 combines with J gene TRBJ1-5, with D maybe TRBD1 (6 bases). The V end was cut by 5 bases, the J end by 3 bases, with 11 bases between. The CDR3 has 13 amino acids. The germline CDR1 and CDR2 sequences are GTSNPN and SVGIG (reference sequence). The CDR3 region is CAWGDTYNQPQHF. CDR3 nucleotide sequence: TGTGCCTGGGGGGACACGTACAATCAGCCCCAGCATTTT.

In its sample, this clone was seen a few times. V gene TRBV30 combines with J gene TRBJ2-1; 7 bases match TRBD1. The CDR3 loop spans 16 amino acids. J lost 0 bases, V lost 4 bases, and 9 bases had no gene match. The V gene's germline CDR1 is GTSNPN and CDR2 SVGIG (reference sequence). The CDR3 here is CAWTLEQGFSYNEQFF. CDR3 bases: TGTGCCTGGACCTTAGAACAGGGGTTCTCCTACAATGAGCAGTTCTTC.